Sequencing of this TCR beta chain was carried out in a study of identical twins. As to this clonotype: Its antigen is still unknown.

The germline gives CDR1 MNHNY, CDR2 SVGAGI (reference sequence). The CDR3 sequence is 13 residues long. Trimming took 0 bases from V and 5 from J, leaving 8 bases between them. TCRdb fed the 5' RACE reads into MiXCR, producing one record per CDR3 protein. The sample lists hundreds of thousands of distinct CDR3 sequences, 9% to 15% occurring once. Study conclusions and caveats: Excess sharing by twins proved weaker in beta out-of-frame sequences. Carriage of fewer insertions was seen in abundant cord blood beta clonotypes, whereas memory repertoires showed none.

Donors were all healthy Caucasians. The data were also submitted as part of a second study, on yellow fever vaccine responses in identical twins.

V and J are TRBV6-6 and TRBJ2-7; no reliable D call. The sequenced sample consisted of PBMCs. The sequence derives from a woman between 18 and 30 years old in good health. The CDR3 here is CASSYSGSHEQYF. CDR3 bases: TGTGCCAGCAGTTACTCGGGCAGCCACGAGCAGTACTTC.